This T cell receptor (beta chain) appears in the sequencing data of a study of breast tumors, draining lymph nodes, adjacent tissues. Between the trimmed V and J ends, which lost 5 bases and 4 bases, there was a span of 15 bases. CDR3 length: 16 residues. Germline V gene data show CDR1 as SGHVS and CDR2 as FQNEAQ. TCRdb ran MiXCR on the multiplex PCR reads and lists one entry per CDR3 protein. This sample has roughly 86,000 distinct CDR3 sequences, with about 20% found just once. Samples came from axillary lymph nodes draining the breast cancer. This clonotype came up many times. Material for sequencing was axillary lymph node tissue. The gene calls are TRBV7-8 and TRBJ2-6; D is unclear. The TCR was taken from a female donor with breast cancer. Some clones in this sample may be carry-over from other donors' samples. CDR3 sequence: CASSPRSFSGANVLTF. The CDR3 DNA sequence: TGTGCCAGCAGCCCCCGAAGCTTCTCCGGGGCCAACGTCCTGACTTTC. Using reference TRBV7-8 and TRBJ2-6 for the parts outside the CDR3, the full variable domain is GAGVSQSPRYKVAKRGQDVALRCDPISGHVSLFWYQQALGQGPEFLTYFQNEAQLDKSGLPSDRFFAERPEGSVSTLKIQRTQQEDSAVYLCASSPRSFSGANVLTFGAGSRLTVL.